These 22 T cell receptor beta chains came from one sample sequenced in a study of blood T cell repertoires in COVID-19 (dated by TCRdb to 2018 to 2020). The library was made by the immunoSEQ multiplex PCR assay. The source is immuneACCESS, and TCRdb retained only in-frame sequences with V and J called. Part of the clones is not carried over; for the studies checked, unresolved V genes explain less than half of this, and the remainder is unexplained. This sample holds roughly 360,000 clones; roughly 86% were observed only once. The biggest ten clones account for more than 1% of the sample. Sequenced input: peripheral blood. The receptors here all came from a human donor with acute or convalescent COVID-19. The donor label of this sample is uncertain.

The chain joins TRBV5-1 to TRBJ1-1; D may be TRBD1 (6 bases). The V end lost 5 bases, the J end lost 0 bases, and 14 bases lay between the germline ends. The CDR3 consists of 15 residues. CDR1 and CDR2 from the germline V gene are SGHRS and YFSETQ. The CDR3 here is CASSQGSEMNTEAFF. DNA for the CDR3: TGCGCCAGCAGTCAGGGGTCTGAAATGAACACTGAAGCTTTCTTT.

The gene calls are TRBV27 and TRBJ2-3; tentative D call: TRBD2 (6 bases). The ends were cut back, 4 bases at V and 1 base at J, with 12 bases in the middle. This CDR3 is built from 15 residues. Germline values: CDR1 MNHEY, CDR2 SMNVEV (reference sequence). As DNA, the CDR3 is TGTGCCAGCAGTTCCTGGGGGGTCGGCACAGATACGCAGTATTTT. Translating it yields CASSSWGVGTDTQYF.

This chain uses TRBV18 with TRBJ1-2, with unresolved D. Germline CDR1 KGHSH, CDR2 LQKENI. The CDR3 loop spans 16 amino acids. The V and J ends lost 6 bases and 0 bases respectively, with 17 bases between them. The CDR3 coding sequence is TGTGCCAGCTCCTCGGCAGGTTTAAGTTCTAACTATGGCTACACCTTC. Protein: CASSSAGLSSNYGYTF. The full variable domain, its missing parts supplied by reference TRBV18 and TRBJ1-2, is NAGVMQNPRHLVRRRGQEARLRCSPMKGHSHVYWYRQLPEEGLKFMVYLQKENIIDESGMPKERFSAEFPKEGPSILRIQQVVRGDSAAYFCASSSAGLSSNYGYTFGSGTRLTVV.

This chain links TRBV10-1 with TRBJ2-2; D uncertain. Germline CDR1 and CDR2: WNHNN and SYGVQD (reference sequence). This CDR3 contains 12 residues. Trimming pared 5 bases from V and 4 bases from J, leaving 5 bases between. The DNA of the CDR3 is TGCGCCAGCAGTCATAGCACCGGGGAGCTGTTTTTT. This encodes CASSHSTGELFF.

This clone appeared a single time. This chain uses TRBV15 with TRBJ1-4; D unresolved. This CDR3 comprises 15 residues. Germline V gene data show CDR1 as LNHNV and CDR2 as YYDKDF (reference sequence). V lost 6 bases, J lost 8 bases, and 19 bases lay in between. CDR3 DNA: TGTGCCACCAGGAAAGGACTACTGGTAGGAGAAAAACTGTTTTTT. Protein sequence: CATRKGLLVGEKLFF.

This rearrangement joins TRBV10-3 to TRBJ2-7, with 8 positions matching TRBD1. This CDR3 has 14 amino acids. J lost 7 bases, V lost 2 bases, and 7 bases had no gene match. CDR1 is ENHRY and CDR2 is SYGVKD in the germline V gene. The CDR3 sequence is CAISEMTGAGEQYF. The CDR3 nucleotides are TGTGCCATCAGTGAGATGACAGGGGCGGGGGAGCAGTACTTC.

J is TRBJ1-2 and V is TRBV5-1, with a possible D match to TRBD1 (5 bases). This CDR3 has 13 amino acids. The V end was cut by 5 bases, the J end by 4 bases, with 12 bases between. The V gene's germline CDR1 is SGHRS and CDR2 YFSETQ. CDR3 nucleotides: TGCGCCAGCAGAGGGGAGGAAATCTATGGCTACACCTTC. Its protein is CASRGEEIYGYTF. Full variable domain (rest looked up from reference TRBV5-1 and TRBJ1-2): KAGVTQTPRYLIKTRGQQVTLSCSPISGHRSVSWYQQTPGQGLQFLFEYFSETQRNKGNFPGRFSGRQFSNSRSEMNVSTLELGDSALYLCASRGEEIYGYTFGSGTRLTVV.

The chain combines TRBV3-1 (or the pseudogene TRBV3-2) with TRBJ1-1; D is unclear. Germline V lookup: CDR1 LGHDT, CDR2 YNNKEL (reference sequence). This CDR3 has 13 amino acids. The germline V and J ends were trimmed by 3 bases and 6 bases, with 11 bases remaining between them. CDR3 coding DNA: TGTGCCAGCAGCCAGAGGTCCGCTCCTGAAGCTTTCTTT. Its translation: CASSQRSAPEAFF.

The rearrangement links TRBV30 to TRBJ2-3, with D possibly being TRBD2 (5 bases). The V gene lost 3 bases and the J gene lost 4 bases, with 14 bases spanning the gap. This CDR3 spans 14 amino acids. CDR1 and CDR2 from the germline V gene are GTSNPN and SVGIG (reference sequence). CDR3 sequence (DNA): TGTGCCTGGAGAACGTGGGAGTACCCAGATACGCAGTATTTT. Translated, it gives CAWRTWEYPDTQYF.

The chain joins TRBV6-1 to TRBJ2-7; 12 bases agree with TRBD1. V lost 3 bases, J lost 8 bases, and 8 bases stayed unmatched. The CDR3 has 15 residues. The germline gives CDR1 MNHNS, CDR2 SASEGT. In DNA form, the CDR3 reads TGTGCCAGCAGTGACAGGGACAGGGGGCGTGTGAAGCAGTACTTC. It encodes CASSDRDRGRVKQYF.

CDR3 in amino acids: CASSLGQLTGEKLFF. The CDR3 region has the DNA TGTGCCAGCAGCTTGGGCCAGCTAACCGGGGAAAAACTGTTTTTT. The chain joins TRBV5-6 to TRBJ1-4; D gene unclear. V was clipped by 0 bases and J by 8 bases, with 14 bases between them. From germline, CDR1 is SGHDT and CDR2 YYEEEE. This CDR3 comprises 15 residues.

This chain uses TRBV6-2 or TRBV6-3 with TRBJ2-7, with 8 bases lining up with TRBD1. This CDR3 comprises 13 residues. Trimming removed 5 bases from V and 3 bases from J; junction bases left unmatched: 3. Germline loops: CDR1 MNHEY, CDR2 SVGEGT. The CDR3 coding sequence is TGTGCCAGCAGTCGGACAGGGATCTACGAGCAGTACTTC. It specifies CASSRTGIYEQYF.

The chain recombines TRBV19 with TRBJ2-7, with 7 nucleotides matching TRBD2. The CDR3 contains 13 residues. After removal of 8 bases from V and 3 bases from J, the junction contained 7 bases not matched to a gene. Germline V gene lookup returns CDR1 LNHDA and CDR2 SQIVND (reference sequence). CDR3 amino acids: CASGAGPNYEQYF. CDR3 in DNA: TGTGCCAGTGGAGCGGGGCCAAACTACGAGCAGTACTTC.

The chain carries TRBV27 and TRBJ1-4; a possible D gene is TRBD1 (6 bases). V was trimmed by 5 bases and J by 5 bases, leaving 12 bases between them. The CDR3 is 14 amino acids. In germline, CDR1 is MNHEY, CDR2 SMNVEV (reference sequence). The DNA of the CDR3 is TGTGCCAGCAGTCCCCCCGGACAGAATGAAAAACTGTTTTTT. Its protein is CASSPPGQNEKLFF.

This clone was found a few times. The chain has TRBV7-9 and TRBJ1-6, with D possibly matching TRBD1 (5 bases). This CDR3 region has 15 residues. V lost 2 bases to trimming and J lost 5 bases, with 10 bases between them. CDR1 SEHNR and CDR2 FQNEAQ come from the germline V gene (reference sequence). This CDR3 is CASSLWGVHNSPLHF. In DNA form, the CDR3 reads TGTGCCAGCAGCTTATGGGGGGTCCATAATTCACCCCTCCACTTT. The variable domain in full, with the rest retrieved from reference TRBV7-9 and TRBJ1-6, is DTGVSQNPRHKITKRGQNVTFRCDPISEHNRLYWYRQTLGQGPEFLTYFQNEAQLEKSRLLSDRFSAERPKGSFSTLEIQRTEQGDSAMYLCASSLWGVHNSPLHFGNGTRLTVT.

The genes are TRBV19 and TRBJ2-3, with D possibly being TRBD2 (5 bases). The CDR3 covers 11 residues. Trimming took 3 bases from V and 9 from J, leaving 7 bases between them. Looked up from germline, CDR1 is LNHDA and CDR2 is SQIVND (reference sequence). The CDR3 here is CASSIRETQYF. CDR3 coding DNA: TGTGCCAGTAGTATCCGGGAAACGCAGTATTTT.

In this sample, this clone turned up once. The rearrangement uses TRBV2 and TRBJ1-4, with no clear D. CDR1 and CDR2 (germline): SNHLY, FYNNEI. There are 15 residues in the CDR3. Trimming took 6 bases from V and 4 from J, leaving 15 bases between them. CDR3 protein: CASSPNRQSNEKLFF. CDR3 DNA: TGTGCCAGCAGCCCCAATCGACAAAGTAATGAAAAACTGTTTTTT.

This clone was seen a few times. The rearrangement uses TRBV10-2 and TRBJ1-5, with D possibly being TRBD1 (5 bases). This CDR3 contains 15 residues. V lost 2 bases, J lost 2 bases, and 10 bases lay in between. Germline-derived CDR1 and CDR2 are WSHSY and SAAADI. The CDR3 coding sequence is TGCGCCAGCAGTGAGGGGGCCGTAGGCAATCAGCCCCAGCATTTT. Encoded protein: CASSEGAVGNQPQHF.

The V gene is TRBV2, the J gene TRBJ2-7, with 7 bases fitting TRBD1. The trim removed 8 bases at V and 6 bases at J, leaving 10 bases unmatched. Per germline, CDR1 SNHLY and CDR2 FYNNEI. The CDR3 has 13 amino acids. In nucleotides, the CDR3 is TGTGCCAGCCTGGAACGACAGGGACCCGAGCAGTACTTC. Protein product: CASLERQGPEQYF.

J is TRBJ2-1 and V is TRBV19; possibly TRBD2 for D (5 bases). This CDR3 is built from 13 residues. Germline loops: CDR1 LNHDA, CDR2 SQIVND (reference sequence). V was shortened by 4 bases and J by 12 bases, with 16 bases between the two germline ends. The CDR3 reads CASSSVTRTAQFF. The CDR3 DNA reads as TGTGCCAGTAGTAGCGTAACGAGGACTGCGCAGTTCTTC.

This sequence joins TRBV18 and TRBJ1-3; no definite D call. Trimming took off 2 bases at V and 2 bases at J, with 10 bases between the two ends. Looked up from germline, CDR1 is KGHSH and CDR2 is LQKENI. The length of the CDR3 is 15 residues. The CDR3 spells CASSPSSGTGNTIYF. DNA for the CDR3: TGTGCCAGCTCACCAAGTTCCGGGACTGGAAACACCATATATTTT.

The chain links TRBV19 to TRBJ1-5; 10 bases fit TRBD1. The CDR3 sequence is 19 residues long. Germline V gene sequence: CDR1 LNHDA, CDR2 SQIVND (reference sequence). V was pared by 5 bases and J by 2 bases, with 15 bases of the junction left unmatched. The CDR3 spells CASSYPGTGALSRNQPQHF. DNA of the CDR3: TGTGCCAGTAGTTACCCCGGGACAGGGGCCCTGTCGCGCAATCAGCCCCAGCATTTT.